This T cell receptor beta chain is drawn from a study of blood T cell repertoires in COVID-19. The CDR3 loop spans 15 amino acids. V lost 1 base and J lost 3, with 12 bases in between. Germline loops: CDR1 SGHVS, CDR2 FNYEAQ. As handled by the study authors: Estimated nucleated cell counts came from reference gene primer amplification. The assay was immunoSEQ multiplex PCR, and TCRdb's table has in-frame clones only and misses some. Clone size and the V and J calls come from that table; the DNA yielded D and trimming. The sample consists of about 170,000 clones, approximately 86% of them appearing once.

This clonotype was sampled from a woman older than 75 in a cohort sampled during active or convalescent COVID-19. V gene TRBV7-6 combines with J gene TRBJ1-1; D is ambiguous. The sample consisted of peripheral blood. The CDR3 loop reads CASSLGSGWDTEAFF. DNA for the CDR3: TGTGCCAGCAGCTTAGGTTCAGGTTGGGACACTGAAGCTTTCTTT.